This T cell receptor (beta chain) was recorded in a study of cytomegalovirus exposure and HLA in healthy donors. This CDR3 comprises 12 residues. Trimming took off 6 bases at V and 2 bases at J, with 5 bases between the two ends. The V gene's germline CDR1 is MNHNS and CDR2 SASEGT. Amplification used 60 Vbeta primers and 13 Jbeta primers. Using immunoSEQ multiplex PCR, the repertoire was profiled, and TCRdb retains in-frame clones only, with some absent. The sample records 150,000 to 200,000 clones, around four fifths being singletons. The sample was PBMCs. This sequence was found in a woman aged 40-49 years in good health and CMV-seronegative. The V and J genes are TRBV6-1 and TRBJ1-5; no clear D. CDR3 sequence (DNA): TGTGCCAGCAGGGTAGGCAATCAGCCCCAGCATTTT. It encodes CASRVGNQPQHF.